The present T cell receptor (beta chain) was sequenced within a study of blood T cell repertoires in COVID-19. The table came from immunoSEQ multiplex PCR; TCRdb's copy has only in-frame clones and leaves some out. The sample comprises about 480,000 clones, around 89% of which are singletons, and around 12% rests with the top ten. V shed 0 bases and J shed 5 bases, with 17 bases lying between them. The CDR3 runs to 16 residues. The V gene's germline CDR1 is MNHNS and CDR2 SASEGT. The chain joins TRBV6-1 to TRBJ2-7, with a weak D call TRBD2 (5 bases). The source is a woman in her forties or fifties with COVID-19, enrolled during active disease. The sequenced sample was peripheral blood. The CDR3 region is CASSEAGSGSRDEQYF. CDR3 in DNA: TGTGCCAGCAGTGAAGCGGGGAGCGGTTCTAGGGACGAGCAGTACTTC.